Below are 8 T cell receptor beta chains sequenced from a single sample in a study of shared clonotypes between healthy human individuals. The protocol was immunoSEQ multiplex PCR, while the TCRdb copy is restricted to in-frame clones and leaves out a portion. The data hold about 960,000 clones, with approximately 76% observed a single time. Material for sequencing was memory CD4+ T cells sorted from blood. The subset: CD45RA-negative fraction. These receptor sequences come from a man in his late teens or twenties in good health.

In the case of this clone: This CDR3 is also generated by other DNA sequences in the sample. This chain uses TRBV7-9 with TRBJ2-7; 13 bases are a match to TRBD2. The CDR3 totals 15 residues. J was trimmed by 5 bases and V by 4 bases; bases with no gene match: 5. CDR1 is SEHNR and CDR2 is FQNEAQ in the germline V gene (reference sequence). The CDR3 nucleotides are TGTGCCAGCAGCTCCGGACTAGCGGGAGATCACGAGCAGTACTTC. Encoded protein: CASSSGLAGDHEQYF.

The chain joins TRBV5-4 to TRBJ1-2; 9 bases are a match to TRBD1. The CDR3 covers 14 residues. V gave up 4 bases and J gave up 9 bases; unmatched junction bases: 10. Germline V CDR1 and CDR2: SGHNT, YYREEE (reference sequence). The CDR3 sequence: CASSPARDRVSYTF. CDR3 nucleotides: TGTGCCAGCAGCCCTGCCCGGGACAGGGTGAGCTACACCTTC.

The genes are TRBV27 and TRBJ2-2; possibly TRBD1 for D (5 bases). The CDR3 has 15 amino acids. The germline gives CDR1 MNHEY, CDR2 SMNVEV (reference sequence). V dropped 2 bases and J dropped 4 bases, with 11 bases sitting between them. As DNA, the CDR3 is TGTGCCAGCAGTTTAGGGCAAAGGGGCACCGGGGAGCTGTTTTTT. This translates into CASSLGQRGTGELFF.

This clone was counted a single time. The rearrangement links TRBV10-1 to TRBJ2-7, with D uncertain. Germline CDR1 and CDR2: WNHNN and SYGVQD (reference sequence). The CDR3 consists of 9 residues. Trimming took 4 bases from V and 13 from J, leaving 8 bases between them. The CDR3 DNA reads TGCGCCAGCAGTGCCCCCATTTACTTC. It is translated as CASSAPIYF.

This clone occurred many times. V usage is TRBV14 and J usage is TRBJ1-1; no clear D gene. Trimming took off 6 bases at V and 1 base at J, with 12 bases between the two ends. CDR3 length equals 14 residues. CDR1 is SGHDN and CDR2 is FVKESK in the germline V gene. This CDR3 reads CASSLVSKNTEAFF. In DNA form, the CDR3 reads TGTGCCAGCAGTCTAGTGTCGAAGAACACTGAAGCTTTCTTT.

The V and J genes are TRBV4-3 and TRBJ2-4; possibly TRBD2 for D (6 bases). This CDR3 has 15 residues. Trimming stripped 0 bases from V and 6 bases from J, with 12 bases between. Germline V gives CDR1 LGHNA, CDR2 YSLEER. The CDR3: CASSQDGGARNIQYF. The CDR3, as DNA: TGCGCCAGCAGCCAAGACGGAGGGGCGAGAAACATTCAGTACTTC.

The chain is built from TRBV6-6 and TRBJ2-7, with D perhaps TRBD2 (5 bases). Germline assignment: CDR1 MNHNY and CDR2 SVGAGI (reference sequence). V lost 4 bases to trimming and J lost 6 bases, with 10 bases between them. CDR3 length: 12 residues. CDR3 sequence reads: CASSWTVFEQYF. Written as DNA, the CDR3 is TGTGCCAGCAGTTGGACTGTTTTCGAGCAGTACTTC.

The V gene is TRBV29-1, the J gene TRBJ2-7, with D possibly matching TRBD2 (7 bases). Trimming left V 0 bases short and J 6 bases short, with 9 bases between. Germline CDR1 SQVTM, CDR2 ANQGSEA. CDR3 size: 12 residues. CDR3 bases: TGCAGCGTTGAAGAGGGGGGGCCCGAGCAGTACTTC. This gives the protein CSVEEGGPEQYF.